The clone carrying this TCR beta chain was seen ten or more times. Its target is unknown. The entry originates in a study of Graves' ophthalmopathy and Graves' hyperthyroidism. Study results and limitations: Blood repertoires reportedly contained most expanded thyroid clonotypes above 0.001 frequency.

CDR1 and CDR2 (germline): DFQATT, SNEGSKA (reference sequence). This CDR3 is built from 20 residues. V was pared by 5 bases and J by 1 base, with 22 bases of the junction left unmatched. Amplification of the TCR beta CDR3 regions used RNA transcripts (as template). RT-PCR with HTBI primers came first, then second-round multiplex PCR. TCRdb called the multiplex PCR reads again in MiXCR, with one record for every CDR3 protein. The sample lists approximately 410,000 distinct CDR3 sequences; 15% were seen once. The authors enrolled newly diagnosed hyperthyroidism patients aged 18 to 65 with under 2 months' duration. Excluded were patients with other autoimmune diseases, uncontrolled infections, pregnancy or lactation. Fresh peripheral blood, approximately 10 ml, was the PBMC source.

The chain uses TRBV20-1 and TRBJ2-2, with TRBD1 identical over 7 bases. This TCR derives from a woman between 18 and 30 years old with stable Graves' hyperthyroidism. Material for sequencing was peripheral blood. CDR3 nucleotides: TGCAGTGCTGCACCTCCCCCGGGACAGTCTCCCGTAAGGAACACCGGGGAGCTGTTTTTT. Translating it yields CSAAPPPGQSPVRNTGELFF.